A single TCR beta chain is shown here with its context. TCRdb recomputed calls from the 5' RACE reads with MiXCR, one row per CDR3 protein. The sample contains tens of thousands of distinct CDR3 sequences, less than 9.5% of which appear only once. This entry belongs to a study of early T cells in non-severe SARS-CoV-2 infection. Trimming removed 7 bases at V and 3 bases at J, with 16 bases between. Germline V CDR1 and CDR2: MNHEY, SVGEGT. The CDR3 extends over 14 amino acids. The sequenced sample was whole blood. This chain uses TRBV6-2 or TRBV6-3 with TRBJ2-7, with D unclear. The clonotype was recovered from an adult who was a healthcare worker with PCR-confirmed SARS-CoV-2 infection or an uninfected control (not recorded which). The CDR3 reads CASTPGPTIYEQYF. CDR3 coding DNA: TGTGCCAGCACCCCCGGACCGACCATCTACGAGCAGTACTTC.